This TCR beta chain was obtained from a study of blood T cell repertoires in COVID-19. Study in general: Sites in the United States, Italy and Spain provided acute and convalescent COVID-19 samples.

Some clones are missing from TCRdb's copy, which holds only in-frame ones; the method was immunoSEQ multiplex PCR. This sample has under 500,000 clones; about 89% occur once, and the top ten carry 4.3%. V lost 4 bases and J lost 3, with 12 bases in between. The CDR3 sequence is 14 residues long. From germline, CDR1 is SGHNT and CDR2 YYREEE (reference sequence). This chain links TRBV5-4 with TRBJ2-3; a possible D gene is TRBD2 (5 bases). Sequenced sample: peripheral blood. This TCR derives from a woman aged 30 to 39 with acute or convalescent COVID-19. The CDR3 spells CASSPIRGTDTQYF. CDR3 bases: TGTGCCAGCAGCCCTATTCGGGGAACAGATACGCAGTATTTT.